The clone carrying this TCR beta chain came up many times. Its antigen is not known. The data were taken from a study of response to subunit inactivated influenza vaccine. General study findings and limits: New T cells are recruited in small numbers by each seasonal influenza vaccination, according to the authors' suggestion.

CDR3 length equals 14 residues. V gave up 5 bases and J gave up 5 bases; unmatched junction bases: 7. Germline V CDR1 and CDR2: SGHTA, FQGNSA. Via MiXCR, TCRdb re-called the RT-PCR reads, giving one row per CDR3 protein. Of about 700,000 distinct CDR3 sequences listed, approximately 14% are singletons. The rearrangement uses TRBV7-2 and TRBJ2-7, with 9 positions matching TRBD2. The sequence was collected from a man aged 50 or older who received an inactivated influenza vaccine. Here the sequenced sample was PBMCs from blood, taken 12 days after vaccination. CDR3 nucleotide sequence: TGTGCCAGCAGCGCAAGTGGGACTAGCCACGAGCAGTACTTC. It specifies CASSASGTSHEQYF. The variable domain in full, with the rest retrieved from reference TRBV7-2 and TRBJ2-7, is GAGVSQSPSNKVTEKGKDVELRCDPISGHTALYWYRQSLGQGLEFLIYFQGNSAPDKSGLPSDRFSAERTGGSVSTLTIQRTQQEDSAVYLCASSASGTSHEQYFGPGTRLTVT.